The 27 T cell receptor beta chains in this list originate from one sample, sequenced in a study of blood T cell repertoires in COVID-19. Produced via immunoSEQ multiplex PCR; TCRdb's table is partial and in-frame only. The sample shows approximately 240,000 clones, 75% to 90% of them seen only once. Material for sequencing was peripheral blood. These receptors were obtained from a woman under 40 who had recovered from COVID-19.

The chain uses TRBV15 and TRBJ1-1; no firm D call. Germline assignment: CDR1 LNHNV and CDR2 YYDKDF (reference sequence). The V end lost 3 bases, the J end lost 1 base, and 9 bases lay between the germline ends. The CDR3 has 14 residues. CDR3 amino acids: CATSRTHGNTEAFF. The CDR3 coding sequence is TGTGCCACCAGCAGGACACATGGGAACACTGAAGCTTTCTTT.

The gene calls are TRBV11-1 and TRBJ2-7, with TRBD2 as a possible D gene (6 bases). Trimming removed 1 base from V and 0 bases from J, with 10 bases in between. Germline V gives CDR1 SGHAT, CDR2 FQDESV (reference sequence). The CDR3 loop spans 15 amino acids. The CDR3 loop is CASSLEWGVSYEQYF. CDR3 sequence (DNA): TGTGCCAGCAGCTTAGAATGGGGGGTCTCCTACGAGCAGTACTTC.

The chain uses TRBV10-3 and TRBJ2-7; TRBD1 aligns across 7 bases. Germline V gene sequence: CDR1 ENHRY, CDR2 SYGVKD. Trimming cost V 7 bases and J 6 bases; bases outside gene matches: 3. The CDR3 is 11 amino acids. The CDR3 is CAINRGSEQYF. CDR3 nucleotides: TGTGCCATCAACAGGGGAAGCGAGCAGTACTTC.

This clone was detected once. CDR3 in amino acids: CASSFIEVTANYGYTF. In DNA form, the CDR3 reads TGTGCCAGCAGCTTTATCGAGGTGACTGCTAACTATGGCTACACCTTC. This chain uses TRBV7-9 with TRBJ1-2; D is uncertain. The CDR3 is made up of 16 amino acids. The V gene lost 3 bases and the J gene lost 0 bases, with 14 bases spanning the gap. CDR1 is SEHNR, CDR2 FQNEAQ, per germline (reference sequence).

The chain joins TRBV6-5 to TRBJ2-6, with no clear D. CDR1 is MNHEY, CDR2 SVGAGI, per germline. This CDR3 is built from 15 residues. The V gene lost 6 bases and the J gene lost 0 bases, with 9 bases spanning the gap. Here the CDR3 DNA reads TGTGCCAGCAGGGGCCCAGGCTCTGGGGCCAACGTCCTGACTTTC. Its protein is CASRGPGSGANVLTF.

The J gene is TRBJ2-5, the V gene TRBV12-3 or TRBV12-4; no clear D gene. V lost 6 bases and J 5 bases, leaving 10 bases between the germline ends. The CDR3 consists of 12 residues. The CDR3 protein is CASSQSRETQYF. CDR3 coding DNA: TGTGCCAGCAGCCAATCTAGGGAGACCCAGTACTTC.

The rearrangement joins TRBV5-1 to TRBJ2-7; tentatively, D is TRBD1 (6 bases). In germline, CDR1 is SGHRS, CDR2 YFSETQ. Trimming pared 4 bases from V and 0 bases from J, leaving 17 bases between. The CDR3 extends over 16 amino acids. CDR3 loop: CASSPGHRDFSYEQYF. CDR3 coding DNA: TGCGCCAGCAGCCCAGGACACAGGGATTTCTCCTACGAGCAGTACTTC.

The rearrangement links TRBV27 to TRBJ2-5; TRBD1 matches at 7 bases. This CDR3 comprises 17 residues. Germline V gene sequence: CDR1 MNHEY, CDR2 SMNVEV (reference sequence). With 4 bases clipped from V and 4 bases from J, the junction kept 15 bases outside the gene matches. CDR3 nucleotides: TGTGCCAGCAGTTCTATATTTGCAGGGGGAGTAGGAGAGACCCAGTACTTC. This sequence encodes CASSSIFAGGVGETQYF.

This clone was seen at least ten times. V is TRBV21-1 and J is TRBJ2-7; no DNA check was done on the table's D call, TRBD2. TRBV21-1 is marked as a pseudogene. This CDR3 spans 14 amino acids. Written as DNA, the CDR3 is TGTGCCAGCAGCAGTCCCCTGCAACTACGAGAGCAGTACTTC. Its protein product is CASSSPLQLREQYF.

The chain uses TRBV3-1 (or the pseudogene TRBV3-2) and TRBJ1-6, with TRBD1 identical over 7 bases. Germline CDR1 LGHDT, CDR2 YNNKEL (reference sequence). V trimming: 0 bases; J trimming: 8 bases; junction bases outside the gene matches: 7. CDR3 length: 16 amino acids. The CDR3 coding sequence is TGTGCCAGCAGCCAAGATTTAGGGGGCAGATATTCACCCCTCCACTTT. Translation: CASSQDLGGRYSPLHF.

J is TRBJ1-2 and V is TRBV27; no clear D gene. V lost 5 bases and J lost 3, with 13 bases in between. There are 14 residues in the CDR3. Per germline, CDR1 MNHEY and CDR2 SMNVEV (reference sequence). The CDR3 is CASSAVGLHYGYTF. The CDR3 DNA reads TGTGCCAGCAGTGCCGTAGGACTGCACTATGGCTACACCTTC.

This chain joins TRBV19 and TRBJ1-6, with 10 nucleotides matching TRBD1. CDR1 is LNHDA, CDR2 SQIVND, per germline (reference sequence). V shed 6 bases, J shed 7 bases, and the junction held 6 bases outside the gene matches. The CDR3 loop spans 15 amino acids. This CDR3 is CASSAGQGINSPLHF. CDR3 bases: TGTGCCAGTAGCGCGGGACAGGGGATAAATTCACCCCTCCACTTT. The entire variable domain, with the rest obtained from reference TRBV19 and TRBJ1-6, is as follows: DGGITQSPKYLFRKEGQNVTLSCEQNLNHDAMYWYRQDPGQGLRLIYYSQIVNDFQKGDIAEGYSVSREKKESFPLTVTSAQKNPTAFYLCASSAGQGINSPLHFGNGTRLTVT.

The rearrangement joins TRBV30 to TRBJ1-5; no definite D call. Looked up from germline, CDR1 is GTSNPN and CDR2 is SVGIG (reference sequence). The CDR3 consists of 14 residues. Trimming shortened V by 0 bases and J by 0 bases, and 6 bases separated the two germline ends. The CDR3 here is CAWSVKASNQPQHF. Written as DNA, the CDR3 is TGTGCCTGGAGTGTTAAAGCTAGCAATCAGCCCCAGCATTTT. The full variable domain, with the rest looked up from reference TRBV30 and TRBJ1-5, is SQTIHQWPATLVQPVGSPLSLECTVEGTSNPNLYWYRQAAGRGLQLLFYSVGIGQISSEVPQNLSASRPQDRQFILSSKKLLLSDSGFYLCAWSVKASNQPQHFGDGTRLSIL.

V gene TRBV24-1 combines with J gene TRBJ2-2; D might be TRBD2 (6 bases). Per the germline V gene, CDR1 is KGHDR and CDR2 is SFDVKD. CDR3 length: 15 residues. The V gene lost 4 bases and the J gene lost 3 bases, with 11 bases spanning the gap. In nucleotides, the CDR3 is TGTGCCACCAGTGACCGGGGGACGGACACCGGGGAGCTGTTTTTT. It is translated as CATSDRGTDTGELFF.

The chain recombines TRBV9 with TRBJ2-7; D not resolved. Trimming cost V 3 bases and J 1 base, with 11 bases left between them. Germline CDR1 SGDLS, CDR2 YYNGEE. The CDR3 has 14 amino acids. CDR3 residues: CASSAPAGSYEQYF. The CDR3 coding sequence is TGTGCCAGCAGCGCTCCTGCCGGGTCCTACGAGCAGTACTTC.

This clone was counted a single time. This chain connects TRBV5-1 to TRBJ2-6, with 7 bases matching TRBD1. After removal of 5 bases from V and 2 bases from J, the junction contained 4 bases not matched to a gene. From germline, CDR1 is SGHRS and CDR2 YFSETQ. The CDR3 sequence is 15 residues long. CDR3 residues: CASRSTGAGANVLTF. DNA for the CDR3: TGCGCCAGCAGATCCACAGGGGCTGGGGCCAACGTCCTGACTTTC. Variable domain in full (rest from reference TRBV5-1 and TRBJ2-6): KAGVTQTPRYLIKTRGQQVTLSCSPISGHRSVSWYQQTPGQGLQFLFEYFSETQRNKGNFPGRFSGRQFSNSRSEMNVSTLELGDSALYLCASRSTGAGANVLTFGAGSRLTVL.

The chain uses TRBV3-1 (or the pseudogene TRBV3-2) and TRBJ1-4; D is uncertain. Trimming took off 0 bases at V and 4 bases at J, with 12 bases between the two ends. The length of the CDR3 is 16 residues. Germline lookup yields CDR1 LGHDT and CDR2 YNNKEL (reference sequence). The CDR3 sequence is CASSQDPRSGNEKLFF. The CDR3 DNA reads as TGTGCCAGCAGCCAAGACCCGCGATCGGGTAATGAAAAACTGTTTTTT.

The J gene is TRBJ1-1, the V gene TRBV13; a possible D gene is TRBD1 (5 bases). This CDR3 region has 14 residues. Deletions cut 5 bases from V and 0 bases from J, with 10 bases between. CDR1 PRHDT and CDR2 FYEKMQ come from the germline V gene (reference sequence). CDR3 sequence reads: CASSLEGLNTEAFF. The CDR3 DNA reads TGTGCCAGCAGCCTAGAGGGGCTGAACACTGAAGCTTTCTTT.

The J gene is TRBJ1-2, the V gene TRBV12-3 or TRBV12-4, with D uncertain. The CDR3 runs 13 residues. With 2 bases removed from V and 8 bases from J, the gap between germline ends came to 12 bases. CDR3 nucleotides: TGTGCCAGCAGTTTAAGTCAACCGGGGGGCTACACCTTC. Translating gives CASSLSQPGGYTF.

This clone was seen just once. V usage is TRBV6-4 and J usage is TRBJ1-1; D may be TRBD1 (5 bases). Germline assignment: CDR1 MRHNA and CDR2 SNTAGT. Deletions cut 5 bases from V and 0 bases from J, with 22 bases between. There are 18 residues in the CDR3. The CDR3 DNA reads TGTGCCAGCAGTTCATGGTTGGGGCGCCGTGTAATGAACACTGAAGCTTTCTTT. Translating it yields CASSSWLGRRVMNTEAFF.

The rearrangement links TRBV3-1 (or the pseudogene TRBV3-2) to TRBJ2-5, with 10 bases matching TRBD1. The germline V gene has CDR1 LGHDT and CDR2 YNNKEL (reference sequence). V gave up 5 bases and J gave up 4 bases; unmatched junction bases: 7. The CDR3 length is 15 residues. The CDR3 coding sequence is TGTGCCAGCAGCTTCCCGACAGGGGGCATAGAGACCCAGTACTTC. This translates into CASSFPTGGIETQYF.

The rearrangement joins TRBV7-9 to TRBJ1-1, with 7 bases lining up with TRBD1. The junction had 7 bases not matched to a gene; V was cut back by 0 bases and J by 3 bases. CDR1 is SEHNR, CDR2 FQNEAQ, per germline (reference sequence). CDR3 size: 16 residues. CDR3: CASSLASRGEDTEAFF. As DNA, the CDR3 is TGTGCCAGCAGCTTAGCTAGCAGGGGGGAGGACACTGAAGCTTTCTTT.

The rearrangement uses TRBV11-2 and TRBJ2-3, with D possibly being TRBD2 (7 bases). Trimming took 6 bases from V and 4 from J, leaving 17 bases between them. The CDR3 loop spans 15 amino acids. Looked up from germline, CDR1 is SGHAT and CDR2 is FQNNGV. The CDR3 nucleotides read TGTGCCAGCAGGCCAATCGGGGGGCCGGCAGATACGCAGTATTTT. Protein: CASRPIGGPADTQYF. Full variable domain (rest looked up from reference TRBV11-2 and TRBJ2-3): EAGVAQSPRYKIIEKRQSVAFWCNPISGHATLYWYQQILGQGPKLLIQFQNNGVVDDSQLPKDRFSAERLKGVDSTLKIQPAKLEDSAVYLCASRPIGGPADTQYFGPGTRLTVL.

This chain joins TRBV9 and TRBJ2-1; D is perhaps TRBD1 (6 bases). CDR1 is SGDLS and CDR2 is YYNGEE in the germline V gene. The CDR3 spans 15 residues. Deletions cut 1 base from V and 0 bases from J, with 8 bases between. CDR3 sequence reads: CASSVLGASYNEQFF. The CDR3 DNA sequence: TGTGCCAGCAGCGTACTGGGGGCCTCCTACAATGAGCAGTTCTTC.

CDR3 DNA sequence: TGTGCCAGCACCCAAGTCAGGGGCAATCAGCCCCAGCATTTT. It encodes CASTQVRGNQPQHF. This chain uses TRBV6-5 with TRBJ1-5, with D maybe TRBD1 (5 bases). Germline V CDR1 and CDR2: MNHEY, SVGAGI. The V end was cut by 7 bases, the J end by 2 bases, with 12 bases between. The length of the CDR3 is 14 residues.

This clone turned up a few times. The chain joins TRBV14 to TRBJ2-1; D possibly corresponds to TRBD2 (6 bases). Trimming left V 0 bases short and J 9 bases short, with 21 bases between. This CDR3 spans 17 amino acids. Germline lookup yields CDR1 SGHDN and CDR2 FVKESK. The CDR3 bases are TGTGCCAGCAGCCAAGACCCTAGAGGGACTTCGCTCGCTGAGCAGTTCTTC. Translating gives CASSQDPRGTSLAEQFF.

As for this clone: Compared with germline, one end of the junction differs, possibly owing to a read error. The genes are TRBV15 and TRBJ1-4, with 7 bases that match TRBD1. The germline gives CDR1 LNHNV, CDR2 YYDKDF (reference sequence). The length of the CDR3 is 15 residues. CDR3 sequence reads: CATSGDRVTNEKLFF. The CDR3 bases are TGTGCCACCAGCGGAGACAGGGTCACTAATGAAAAACTGTTTTTT.